This TCR beta chain derives from a study of blood T cell repertoires in COVID-19 (TCRdb year 2020). Some background on the complete study: The collaborator samples originated in the United States, Italy and Spain and spanned the acute and convalescent phases of COVID-19. The prospective study material was composed of cDNA or gDNA derived from T cells, B-cell-depleted T cells, or PBMCs. The sample metadata nearly always contained a de-identified subject ID, COVID-19 status, age in years and sex. Subjects who had been exposed to COVID-19, were actively infected with it, or had recovered from it provided the deeply sampled blood TCRbeta repertoires that made up the dataset. A freely available public database, intended as a resource for researchers studying the immune response to SARS-CoV-2, is where the repertoires were released. Where HLA class I and class II types were available, the types were taken from metadata supplied by the sample provider, not from assay-based typing. The samples were drawn from the first 160 participants of the ongoing ImmuneRACE study and from 1,254 subjects provided by 6 global collaborators.

Enrolling through a virtual design, the prospective study's participants ranged in age from about 18 to 89 years and lived across more than 20 United States geographic areas. In the prospective study, cohorts were assigned on the basis of participant-reported clinical history obtained from a screening survey and a study questionnaire. Mobile phlebotomists in the prospective study collected whole blood, serum and a nasopharyngeal or oropharyngeal swab from every participant. Prospective study participants could optionally give additional blood draws and questionnaires over an approximately 2-month period. Blood samples from the prospective study were shipped frozen or at room temperature prior to DNA extraction. TCRbeta CDR3 regions were amplified from genomic DNA by means of the immunoSEQ Assay, a bias-controlled multiplex PCR. Regarding the original processing steps: The number of nucleated cells in each sample was estimated from the amplification of reference gene primers within the assay. To quantify the absolute abundance of each unique TCRbeta CDR3 rearrangement, sequence reads were collapsed and filtered. Productive Simpson clonality was computed per sample as the square root of Simpson's diversity index over productive rearrangements. Drawn from immuneACCESS, this table holds only the in-frame rearrangements with V and J called that TCRdb kept. Clones are partly lost; checked studies trace under half to an unresolved V gene and leave the rest unexplained. V and J calls and clone size are those listed in that table; D and trimming were worked out from the DNA. The sample table shows fewer than 350,000 clones, and roughly 91% are seen once. The biggest ten clones account for roughly 2% of the sample.

To note about this clone: Its antigen is still unknown. No base quality values were provided; no much bigger clone lies one nucleotide off.

V sheds 5 bases and J sheds 7 bases, leaving 18 bases between their ends. CDR3 length: 15 amino acids, cysteine to phenylalanine. Left in the record is the CDR3 DNA by itself, 45 bases read in frame from the first base. Reading the germline V gene gives CDR1 SGHTA and CDR2 FQGTGA. Overall study results and their limits: The quantity of clinical and demographic metadata differed by source and by participant and was supplied without curation.

The receptor comes from a woman between 40 and 50 years old with acute COVID-19. Sequencing used PBMCs or T cells enriched from blood (not recorded which). Recombination joined TRBV7-3 with TRBJ2-1; the D region possibly corresponds to TRBD1 (6 bases align). The nucleotide sequence is given as TGTGCCAGCAGCCCGGACAGACTCGGAGGAAATGAGCAGTTCTTC. Its amino acids are CASSPDRLGGNEQFF.